This entry lists 31 T cell receptor beta chains sequenced from one sample in a study of neoadjuvant nivolumab and ipilimumab in lung cancer. TCRdb's table, derived via immunoSEQ multiplex PCR, lists solely in-frame clones and lacks some. The sample consists of about 38,000 clones, 89% of them appearing once. The source material was peripheral blood, sampled before neoadjuvant nivolumab, alone or with ipilimumab. Source of these receptors: an adult with non-small cell lung cancer.

The gene calls are TRBV5-5 and TRBJ2-7; 9 nucleotides agree with TRBD1. Germline assignment: CDR1 SGHKS and CDR2 YYEKEE (reference sequence). After removal of 2 bases from V and 2 bases from J, the junction contained 2 bases not matched to a gene. The CDR3 has 14 residues. The CDR3: CASSFRDRAYEQYF. The CDR3 DNA follows: TGTGCCAGCAGCTTTCGGGACAGGGCCTACGAGCAGTACTTC.

This clone occurred a few times. V gene TRBV7-9 combines with J gene TRBJ2-1; D remains ambiguous. The CDR3 totals 15 residues. From germline, CDR1 is SEHNR and CDR2 FQNEAQ (reference sequence). V lost 3 bases and J lost 5, with 14 bases in between. The CDR3 bases are TGTGCCAGCAGCTTCGACTTCGGATCGAACAATGAGCAGTTCTTC. Translation: CASSFDFGSNNEQFF.

The chain employs TRBV30 and TRBJ1-1; a weak D match, TRBD1 (5 bases). Trimming cost V 2 bases and J 1 base, with 8 bases left between them. The CDR3 has 13 amino acids. Germline V gene sequence: CDR1 GTSNPN, CDR2 SVGIG (reference sequence). CDR3 DNA: TGTGCCTGGAGTCCGACAGCGAACACTGAAGCTTTCTTT. Amino acids: CAWSPTANTEAFF. Full variable domain (remainder filled in from reference TRBV30 and TRBJ1-1): SQTIHQWPATLVQPVGSPLSLECTVEGTSNPNLYWYRQAAGRGLQLLFYSVGIGQISSEVPQNLSASRPQDRQFILSSKKLLLSDSGFYLCAWSPTANTEAFFGQGTRLTVV.

The chain joins TRBV15 to TRBJ1-2; maybe TRBD1 (5 bases). Germline lookup yields CDR1 LNHNV and CDR2 YYDKDF (reference sequence). The germline V and J ends were trimmed by 0 bases and 2 bases, with 13 bases remaining between them. This CDR3 has 16 residues. CDR3 in DNA: TGTGCCACCAGCAGAGATCGACTGGGGGTGAACTATGGCTACACCTTC. Translating gives CATSRDRLGVNYGYTF.

This rearrangement joins TRBV7-2 to TRBJ2-3, with TRBD2 as a possible D gene (6 bases). V lost 5 bases and J 2 bases, leaving 17 bases between the germline ends. The CDR3 spans 16 residues. Germline CDR1 and CDR2: SGHTA and FQGNSA. CDR3 nucleotides: TGTGCCAGCAGCCCCCGTTTCGGCGGGGTCACAGATACGCAGTATTTT. Protein sequence: CASSPRFGGVTDTQYF.

The CDR3 DNA is TGTGCCAGCAGTGCCCACTGGGGATTCAATGAGCAGTTCTTC. This sequence encodes CASSAHWGFNEQFF. The rearrangement joins TRBV6-1 to TRBJ2-1; no definite D call. The V end was cut by 4 bases, the J end by 6 bases, with 13 bases between. Per germline, CDR1 MNHNS and CDR2 SASEGT. The CDR3 contains 14 residues.

The chain recombines TRBV6-1 with TRBJ2-7; D not certain. Germline values: CDR1 MNHNS, CDR2 SASEGT. The CDR3 has 12 residues. V lost 2 bases, J lost 4 bases, and 6 bases lay in between. The DNA for the CDR3 is TGTGCCAGCAGTGAAAGTAATTACGAGCAGTACTTC. Translated, it gives CASSESNYEQYF.

This sequence joins TRBV4-2 and TRBJ1-1; possibly TRBD1 for D (6 bases). V lost 2 bases and J lost 4, with 23 bases in between. CDR1 and CDR2 (germline): LGHNA, YNFKEQ. The CDR3 length is 18 residues. The CDR3 here is CASSQQSVQGTLSTEAFF. The CDR3 coding sequence is TGTGCCAGCAGCCAACAAAGCGTCCAGGGGACGTTGAGCACTGAAGCTTTCTTT.

V usage is TRBV28 and J usage is TRBJ1-4; D is possibly TRBD1 (5 bases). Germline V CDR1 and CDR2: MDHEN, SYDVKM. Between the trimmed V and J ends, which lost 2 bases and 11 bases, there was a span of 18 bases. The CDR3 runs 15 residues. Written as DNA, the CDR3 is TGTGCCAGCAGTTTAACAGGACACGGAAAGGGGAAACTGTTTTTT. Amino acid sequence: CASSLTGHGKGKLFF.

This sequence joins TRBV7-9 and TRBJ1-5; D is undetermined. Germline V lookup: CDR1 SEHNR, CDR2 FQNEAQ (reference sequence). This CDR3 is 13 amino acids long. V was clipped by 3 bases and J by 5 bases, with 8 bases between them. The CDR3 sequence: CASSLVPDQPQHF. In DNA, the CDR3 is TGTGCCAGCAGCTTGGTCCCAGATCAGCCCCAGCATTTT.

Here the CDR3 reads CASSPKAGRMDNYEQYF. Here the CDR3 DNA reads TGTGCCAGCAGCCCCAAAGCTGGTCGCATGGATAACTACGAGCAGTACTTC. The J gene is TRBJ2-7, the V gene TRBV7-7; D ambiguous. Germline V CDR1 and CDR2: SSHAT, FNYEAQ (reference sequence). The V and J ends lost 5 bases and 3 bases respectively, with 23 bases between them. The CDR3 consists of 17 residues.

The chain recombines TRBV4-1 with TRBJ1-2; 7 nucleotides agree with TRBD1. There are 16 residues in the CDR3. The germline V gene has CDR1 MGHRA and CDR2 YSYEKL. The trim removed 0 bases at V and 4 bases at J, leaving 8 bases unmatched. The DNA of the CDR3 is TGCGCCAGCAGCCAAGATAACAGGGGCGCAGGCTATGGCTACACCTTC. This gives the protein CASSQDNRGAGYGYTF.

The chain joins TRBV5-1 to TRBJ2-1, with D possibly TRBD2 on 6 matching bases. The CDR3 covers 15 residues. CDR1 and CDR2 (germline): SGHRS, YFSETQ. Between the trimmed V and J ends, which lost 4 bases and 4 bases, there was a span of 15 bases. In DNA form, the CDR3 reads TGCGCCAGCAGCCCCGGGACTCAAAAATACAATGAGCAGTTCTTC. Its protein product is CASSPGTQKYNEQFF. The full variable domain, rest sourced from reference TRBV5-1 and TRBJ2-1, is KAGVTQTPRYLIKTRGQQVTLSCSPISGHRSVSWYQQTPGQGLQFLFEYFSETQRNKGNFPGRFSGRQFSNSRSEMNVSTLELGDSALYLCASSPGTQKYNEQFFGPGTRLTVL.

The rearrangement links TRBV7-9 to TRBJ2-5, with D tentatively TRBD2 (6 bases). The CDR3 is 14 residues long. Germline V gene sequence: CDR1 SEHNR, CDR2 FQNEAQ (reference sequence). V lost 3 bases and J lost 4, with 12 bases in between. CDR3 loop: CASSFDTSRETQYF. The CDR3 region has the DNA TGTGCCAGCAGCTTTGACACTAGCCGAGAGACCCAGTACTTC.

V gene TRBV5-1 combines with J gene TRBJ1-1; 7 bases map to TRBD1. Germline values: CDR1 SGHRS, CDR2 YFSETQ. The V segment lost 4 bases and the J segment 1 base; nucleotides outside the gene matches: 4. The CDR3 covers 14 residues. This CDR3 reads CASSVGTANTEAFF. CDR3 bases: TGCGCCAGCAGCGTAGGGACAGCGAACACTGAAGCTTTCTTT.

The gene calls are TRBV6-4 and TRBJ2-6; D is unclear. Germline CDR1 and CDR2: MRHNA and SNTAGT. The CDR3 runs 16 residues. V lost 0 bases and J 1 base, leaving 7 bases between the germline ends. The CDR3 here is CASSDSVGSGANVLTF. CDR3 nucleotides: TGTGCCAGCAGTGACTCGGTGGGGTCTGGGGCCAACGTCCTGACTTTC.

J is TRBJ2-7 and V is TRBV7-2, with D maybe TRBD2 (5 bases). The germline CDR1 and CDR2 sequences are SGHTA and FQGNSA. The length of the CDR3 is 13 residues. V lost 1 base to trimming and J lost 6 bases, with 10 bases between them. The CDR3 nucleotides are TGTGCCAGCAGCTTAGTTGGCGGGTCCGAGCAGTACTTC. Translated, it gives CASSLVGGSEQYF.

This chain uses TRBV9 with TRBJ2-5, with 9 bases that match TRBD2. Per germline, CDR1 SGDLS and CDR2 YYNGEE. V gave up 7 bases and J gave up 3 bases; unmatched junction bases: 10. CDR3 size: 15 residues. CDR3 DNA: TGTGCCAGCTCCTTAGGGGCTAGCGGGAAAGAGACCCAGTACTTC. Amino acids: CASSLGASGKETQYF.

The chain recombines TRBV5-1 with TRBJ2-5; tentative D call: TRBD1 (6 bases). V was shortened by 2 bases and J by 1 base, with 9 bases between the two germline ends. The CDR3 sequence is 14 residues long. Germline CDR1 SGHRS, CDR2 YFSETQ. CDR3 sequence (DNA): TGCGCCAGCAGCTTCACAGGGCTCCAAGAGACCCAGTACTTC. This codes for CASSFTGLQETQYF.

A single count supports this clone. This chain joins TRBV29-1 and TRBJ2-7; the match to TRBD2 covers 9 bases. The germline CDR1 and CDR2 sequences are SQVTM and ANQGSEA. V shed 4 bases, J shed 2 bases, and the junction held 12 bases outside the gene matches. The length of the CDR3 is 16 residues. The CDR3, as DNA: TGCAGCGTTGTTGGGGTAGCGGGAGTCAACCCCTACGAGCAGTACTTC. Its protein product is CSVVGVAGVNPYEQYF.

This rearrangement joins TRBV7-2 to TRBJ2-3; 16 bases align to TRBD2. The V gene's germline CDR1 is SGHTA and CDR2 FQGNSA. V lost 0 bases, J lost 3 bases, and 6 bases stayed unmatched. CDR3 length: 19 residues. CDR3 residues: CASSLAGLAGGPRTDTQYF. The CDR3 DNA sequence: TGTGCCAGCAGCTTAGCGGGACTAGCGGGAGGGCCAAGGACAGATACGCAGTATTTT.

The sample holds one count of this clone. The chain is built from TRBV27 and TRBJ2-5; tentatively, D is TRBD2 (6 bases). The germline V and J ends were trimmed by 6 bases and 5 bases, with 16 bases remaining between them. CDR3 length: 14 residues. Germline lookup yields CDR1 MNHEY and CDR2 SMNVEV (reference sequence). CDR3 sequence reads: CASRTRPGVETQYF. In nucleotides, the CDR3 is TGTGCCAGCAGGACCAGACCGGGAGTCGAGACCCAGTACTTC.

CDR3 nucleotides: TGTGCCAGCAGCTCCACCGACTCGAACACTGAAGCTTTCTTT. It specifies CASSSTDSNTEAFF. The chain recombines TRBV11-2 with TRBJ1-1, with D uncertain. The germline V gene has CDR1 SGHAT and CDR2 FQNNGV. The CDR3 loop spans 14 amino acids. The ends were cut back, 4 bases at V and 1 base at J, with 10 bases in the middle.

The rearrangement uses TRBV14 and TRBJ2-5, with 11 nucleotides matching TRBD2. This CDR3 comprises 15 residues. Germline CDR1 SGHDN, CDR2 FVKESK. Unmatched junction bases numbered 5, after V lost 6 bases and J lost 2 bases. CDR3 bases: TGTGCCAGCAGTCCTCTAGCGGGAGGTCAAGAGACCCAGTACTTC. Translation: CASSPLAGGQETQYF.

V is TRBV4-2 and J is TRBJ2-2; 7 bases are a match to TRBD1. Germline lookup yields CDR1 LGHNA and CDR2 YNFKEQ. This CDR3 contains 16 residues. The J segment lost 4 bases and the V segment lost 1 base, leaving 6 bases of the junction unmatched. The CDR3 protein is CASSQVVGGGTGELFF. CDR3 DNA: TGTGCCAGCAGCCAAGTAGTAGGGGGCGGCACCGGGGAGCTGTTTTTT.

The chain links TRBV7-8 to TRBJ1-2; 8 positions match TRBD1. The trim removed 3 bases at V and 7 bases at J, leaving 7 bases unmatched. This CDR3 is built from 14 residues. Per germline, CDR1 SGHVS and CDR2 FQNEAQ. CDR3 sequence reads: CASSFGQGTSGYTF. CDR3 DNA: TGTGCCAGCAGCTTTGGACAGGGAACGAGTGGCTACACCTTC.

V gene TRBV29-1 combines with J gene TRBJ1-1; TRBD1 agrees at 7 bases. The V gene's germline CDR1 is SQVTM and CDR2 ANQGSEA. This CDR3 is built from 12 residues. The CDR3 DNA follows: TGCAGGGTGACAGGGCCAGGGACTGAAGCTTTCTTT. This gives the protein CRVTGPGTEAFF.

The chain couples TRBV27 to TRBJ2-5; D is tentatively TRBD1 or TRBD2 (5 bases each). The germline CDR1 and CDR2 sequences are MNHEY and SMNVEV (reference sequence). Trimming took 6 bases from V and 7 from J, leaving 21 bases between them. CDR3 length: 15 residues. CDR3 bases: TGTGCCAGCAGCCCACCCGGGACGGCCCCCGGGACCCAGTACTTC. The encoded protein is CASSPPGTAPGTQYF.

The chain couples TRBV6-6 to TRBJ2-5; 10 bases map to TRBD1. CDR1 and CDR2 (germline): MNHNY, SVGAGI (reference sequence). The CDR3 sequence is 16 residues long. The ends lost 1 base at V and 4 bases at J; junction bases unmatched: 6. This CDR3 is CASSYFDRGLGETQYF. In DNA, the CDR3 is TGTGCCAGCAGTTACTTTGACAGGGGGCTGGGAGAGACCCAGTACTTC.

The chain links TRBV11-1 to TRBJ2-7; 13 bases agree with TRBD2. The CDR3 spans 15 residues. J lost 4 bases, V lost 5 bases, and 5 bases had no gene match. CDR1 is SGHAT, CDR2 FQDESV, per germline (reference sequence). CDR3 nucleotides: TGTGCCAGCAGCGGCCGGACTAGCGGGAGTTACGAGCAGTACTTC. Encoded protein: CASSGRTSGSYEQYF.

This sequence joins TRBV30 and TRBJ2-1; D remains ambiguous. Per germline, CDR1 GTSNPN and CDR2 SVGIG (reference sequence). V was trimmed by 2 bases and J by 2 bases, leaving 13 bases between them. The CDR3 consists of 15 residues. CDR3 protein: CAWSRDRLTYNEQFF. CDR3 nucleotide sequence: TGTGCCTGGAGTCGAGATAGGCTAACCTACAATGAGCAGTTCTTC.